Described below is a single T cell receptor (beta chain) sequence and its context. This sample was taken from a study of blood T cell repertoires in COVID-19. The overall study: Both acute and convalescent COVID-19 samples were obtained from the United States, Italy and Spain.

Participant-reported clinical history was the basis for cohort assignment. Each recovered donor of Cohort 3 presented with two negative PCRs, clearance, or symptom resolution. Original processing methods: Counts of nucleated cells, estimated from reference gene primer amplification, were obtained. Produced via immunoSEQ multiplex PCR; TCRdb's table is partial and in-frame only. The DNA gave D and trimming, while V, J and clone size come from that table. Among fewer than 350,000 clones listed, around nine tenths were seen once. CDR3 length: 12 residues. With V trimmed by 3 bases and J by 11 bases, 7 bases remained unmatched. Germline CDR1 and CDR2: MDHEN and SYDVKM.

The material sequenced was PBMCs or T cells enriched from blood (not recorded which). The origin of this receptor is a woman aged 35 to 49 who had recovered from COVID-19. The chain links TRBV28 to TRBJ2-7; 7 positions match TRBD2. CDR3 DNA: TGTGCCAGCAGTTTCCCTGGCGGGAGAGAGTACTTC. Translation gives CASSFPGGREYF.